The entry that follows covers one T cell receptor beta chain sequence. This record comes from a study of blood T cell repertoires in COVID-19. Study context: Both acute and convalescent COVID-19 samples were obtained from the United States, Italy and Spain. The cDNA or gDNA used as material had been derived from T cells, B-cell-depleted T cells, or PBMCs.

Looked up from germline, CDR1 is SGHVS and CDR2 is FNYEAQ. CDR3 length: 15 residues. With 3 bases clipped from V and 0 bases from J, the junction kept 4 bases outside the gene matches. Per the authors' pipeline: Counts of nucleated cells, estimated from reference gene primer amplification, were obtained. Sequenced by immunoSEQ multiplex PCR; TCRdb stores in-frame clones only, minus some. The D gene and trimming were derived from the DNA, and the V and J assignments and clone size from that table. Among roughly 200,000 clones listed, about 89% were seen once. The chain couples TRBV7-6 to TRBJ2-7, with 8 nucleotides matching TRBD1. Sequenced: peripheral blood. This TCR derives from a man aged 40-50 years with acute or convalescent COVID-19. For the CDR3, the DNA is TGTGCCAGCAGCTTTAGACAGGGGCCCTCCTACGAGCAGTACTTC. This encodes CASSFRQGPSYEQYF.